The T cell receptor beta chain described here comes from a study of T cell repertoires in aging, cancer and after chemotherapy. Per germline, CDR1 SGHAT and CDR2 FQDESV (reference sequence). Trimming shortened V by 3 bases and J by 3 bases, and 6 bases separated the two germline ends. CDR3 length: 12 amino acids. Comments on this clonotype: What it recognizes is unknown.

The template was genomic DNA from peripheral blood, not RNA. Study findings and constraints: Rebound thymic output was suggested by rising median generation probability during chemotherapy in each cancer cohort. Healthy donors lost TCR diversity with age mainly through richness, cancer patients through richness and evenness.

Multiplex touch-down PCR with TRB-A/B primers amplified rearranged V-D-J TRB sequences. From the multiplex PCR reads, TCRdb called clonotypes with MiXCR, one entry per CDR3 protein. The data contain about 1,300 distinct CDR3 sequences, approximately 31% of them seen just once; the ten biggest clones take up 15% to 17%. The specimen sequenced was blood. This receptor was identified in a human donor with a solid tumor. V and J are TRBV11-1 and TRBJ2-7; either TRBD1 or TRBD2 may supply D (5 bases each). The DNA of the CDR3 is TGTGCCAGCAGCTTTGGGGGCTACGAGCAGTACTTC. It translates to CASSFGGYEQYF.